This TCR beta chain was obtained from a study of OX40 agonist ivuxolimab in advanced cancers. Study background: In this cohort, patients received ivuxolimab, an agonistic anti-OX40 (CD134) antibody. All patients had ivuxolimab intravenously every 2 weeks at 0.01 to 10 mg/kg.

TCRdb's copy holds only in-frame clones and misses some; the assay was immunoSEQ multiplex PCR. Of 45,000 to 50,000 clones in the sample, roughly 90% are singletons; the top ten hold about 11%. The CDR3 loop spans 14 amino acids. V was shortened by 6 bases and J by 6 bases, with 17 bases between the two germline ends. Germline V CDR1 and CDR2: MNHEY, SVGAGI. A note on this clone: Its antigen is not known.

Overall study findings and caveats: The study found that CD8+ T cells averaged more expanded clones than CD4+.

This chain links TRBV6-5 with TRBJ1-2; D gene ambiguous. The sample here was CD4+ or CD8+ T cells sorted from blood, taken in a trial of the OX40 agonist ivuxolimab. This sequence was found in an adult with an advanced solid tumor such as melanoma, head and neck, liver or kidney cancer. The CDR3 DNA reads as TGTGCCAGCAGCCCTTTGGGAGGGTACGATGGCTACACCTTC. Translated, it gives CASSPLGGYDGYTF.